This T cell receptor (beta chain) was sequenced for a study of Ad26.COV2.S vaccination and SARS-CoV-2 variants. TCRdb's table, derived via immunoSEQ multiplex PCR, lists solely in-frame clones and lacks some. The sample lists about 400,000 clones, 83% seen once, with 7% to 9.5% in the top ten. Trimming removed 7 bases from V and 8 bases from J; junction bases left unmatched: 7. Germline CDR1 reads SQVTM; CDR2 reads ANQGSEA. CDR3 size: 13 residues. The treatment was: some 19 received Ad26.COV2.S at low or high dose, single or two shots; five or six received placebo; per-sample allocation not given. At day 63 after the first vaccine or placebo injection, samples were drawn.

The sequenced sample was peripheral blood, obtained in a trial of Ad26.COV2.S vaccine versus placebo. This rearrangement joins TRBV29-1 to TRBJ1-4; 10 nucleotides match TRBD1. This sequence was found in a person between 18 and 59 years old who received the Ad26.COV2.S COVID-19 vaccine or a placebo. The CDR3 spells CSALTGGDEKLFF. CDR3 in DNA: TGCAGCGCCCTGACAGGGGGCGACGAAAAACTGTTTTTT.